This T cell receptor (beta chain) is from a study of blood T cell repertoires in COVID-19. Study as a whole: Nucleic acid was either cDNA or gDNA, and it came from T cells, B-cell-depleted T cells, or PBMCs.

Germline V lookup: CDR1 SGHRS, CDR2 YFSETQ. V was pared by 5 bases and J by 3 bases, with 10 bases of the junction left unmatched. The CDR3 sequence is 17 residues long. The repertoire was sequenced with immunoSEQ multiplex PCR; TCRdb's copy has only in-frame clones and lacks some. The sample records approximately 97,000 clones, more than 70% being singletons. The specimen was peripheral blood. This receptor was identified in a human donor in a cohort sampled during active COVID-19. This chain joins TRBV5-1 and TRBJ2-7; 14 bases match TRBD2. The CDR3 DNA sequence: TGCGCCAGCAGTTCCGGGACTAGCGGGAGTTACAGCTACGAGCAGTACTTC. It specifies CASSSGTSGSYSYEQYF.